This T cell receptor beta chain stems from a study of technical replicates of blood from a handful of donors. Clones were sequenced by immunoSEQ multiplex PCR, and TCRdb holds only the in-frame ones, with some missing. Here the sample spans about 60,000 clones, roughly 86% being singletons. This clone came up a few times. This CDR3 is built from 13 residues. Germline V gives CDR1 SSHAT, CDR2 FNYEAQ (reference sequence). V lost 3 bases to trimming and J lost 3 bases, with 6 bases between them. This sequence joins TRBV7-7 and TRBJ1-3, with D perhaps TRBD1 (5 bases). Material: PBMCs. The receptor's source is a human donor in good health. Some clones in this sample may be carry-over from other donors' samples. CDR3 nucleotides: TGTGCCAGCAGCTTGGGGGGTGGAAACACCATATATTTT. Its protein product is CASSLGGGNTIYF.